A selection of T cell receptor beta chains follows, all from one sample in a study of cytomegalovirus exposure and HLA in healthy donors. Clones were read by immunoSEQ multiplex PCR, and TCRdb kept only the in-frame ones, dropping some. This table has roughly 160,000 clones, around 80% appearing once. The sequenced sample consisted of PBMCs. All receptors derive from a woman in her twenties or thirties in good health and CMV-seropositive. Each CDR3 is given with its conserved first and last residue. The D gene is left open where the match is weak. Size is stated for part of the rows, as once, few or many counts, or as a class when the clone is expanded.

d_call,v_call,clone_size,j_call,cdr3_length,cdr3_nt,cdr3_aa
.,TRBV6-5,.,TRBJ1-2,16,TGTGCCAGCAGTTACTCTCCTTCTACAGGGCCTTATGGCTACACCTTC,CASSYSPSTGPYGYTF
.,TRBV7-9,.,TRBJ2-5,12,TGTGCCAGCAGCCGTAGCGAAGAGGCCCAGTACTTC,CASSRSEEAQYF
TRBD1,TRBV25-1,.,TRBJ1-1,15,TGTGCCAGCAGTGGGAGGGGGCAGTCGAACACTGAAGCTTTCTTT,CASSGRGQSNTEAFF
.,TRBV15,few,TRBJ2-7,14,TGTGCCACCAGCAGAGGGGACACCTCCTACGAGCAGTACTTC,CATSRGDTSYEQYF
TRBD2,TRBV6-5,.,TRBJ2-1,15,TGTGCCAGCAGTTACGCGCGGGGGGTATTGGTGGAGCAGTTCTTC,CASSYARGVLVEQFF
.,TRBV6-5,.,TRBJ1-6,13,TGTGCCAGCAGGTTGGGTGCGGCGTCACCCCTCCACTTT,CASRLGAASPLHF
.,TRBV19,.,TRBJ1-2,17,TGTGCCAGTAGTCGGATCCATTCAGGGGAGTGGGGCTATGGCTACACCTTC,CASSRIHSGEWGYGYTF
.,TRBV19,once,TRBJ1-5,15,TGTGCCACTGCGTCGGGGGTAAGTCCCGATCAGCCCCAGCATTTT,CATASGVSPDQPQHF
.,TRBV4-1,.,TRBJ1-1,14,TGCGCCAGCAGCCAAGAGGGCAGGCGCACTGAAGCTTTCTTT,CASSQEGRRTEAFF
TRBD1,TRBV4-2,.,TRBJ1-1,15,TGTGCCAGCAGCGATCAGGGGGGAACGAACACTGAAGCTTTCTTT,CASSDQGGTNTEAFF
.,TRBV5-1,.,TRBJ1-1,14,TGCGCCAGCAGGACAAGGAACGGAAACACTGAAGCTTTCTTT,CASRTRNGNTEAFF
TRBD1,TRBV11-3,.,TRBJ2-7,15,TGTGCCAGCAGCGCTTCAGGGGGCATATCCTACGAGCAGTACTTC,CASSASGGISYEQYF